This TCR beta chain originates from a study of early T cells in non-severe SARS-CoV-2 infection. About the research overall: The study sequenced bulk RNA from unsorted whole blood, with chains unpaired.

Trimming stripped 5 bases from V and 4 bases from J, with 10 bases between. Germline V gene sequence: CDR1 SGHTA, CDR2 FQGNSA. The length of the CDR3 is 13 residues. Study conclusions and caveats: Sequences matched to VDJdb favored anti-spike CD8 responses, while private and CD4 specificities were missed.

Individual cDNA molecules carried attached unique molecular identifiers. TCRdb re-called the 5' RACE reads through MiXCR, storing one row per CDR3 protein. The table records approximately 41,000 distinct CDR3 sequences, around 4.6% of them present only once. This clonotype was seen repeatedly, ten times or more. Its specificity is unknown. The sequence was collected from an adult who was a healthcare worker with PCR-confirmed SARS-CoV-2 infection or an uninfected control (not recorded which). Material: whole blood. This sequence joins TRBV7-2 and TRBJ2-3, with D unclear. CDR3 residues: CASSPPPADTQYF. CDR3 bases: TGTGCCAGCAGCCCTCCTCCGGCAGATACGCAGTATTTT.